Following are 24 T cell receptor beta chains from one sample sequenced in a study of shared clonotypes between healthy human individuals. TCRdb's table, derived via immunoSEQ multiplex PCR, lists solely in-frame clones and lacks some. The sample includes 470,000 or so clones, about 84% of them seen just once. Input material: PBMCs. These receptors all come from a woman aged 40 to 50 in good health. Some clones in this sample may be carry-over from other donors' samples.

In its sample, this clone was seen once. The J gene is TRBJ2-4, the V gene TRBV11-2; no clear D gene. With 0 bases removed from V and 5 bases from J, the gap between germline ends came to 11 bases. This CDR3 has 15 residues. The germline CDR1 and CDR2 sequences are SGHAT and FQNNGV. The CDR3 is CASSLDSGFENIQYF. CDR3 in DNA: TGTGCCAGCAGCTTAGACTCGGGCTTCGAAAACATTCAGTACTTC.

This clone was found many times. The CDR3 loop is CASSLSLDKLKEQYF. The CDR3 coding sequence is TGTGCCAGCAGCCTCAGTCTAGACAAACTGAAAGAGCAGTACTTC. The J gene is TRBJ2-5, the V gene TRBV6-5; D unresolved. From germline, CDR1 is MNHEY and CDR2 SVGAGI. There are 15 residues in the CDR3. V was cut by 6 bases and J by 11 bases, with 25 bases left in between.

The J gene is TRBJ2-7, the V gene TRBV5-1; 9 nucleotides agree with TRBD1. The CDR3 extends over 14 amino acids. After removal of 4 bases from V and 3 bases from J, the junction contained 5 bases not matched to a gene. From germline, CDR1 is SGHRS and CDR2 YFSETQ. CDR3 bases: TGCGCCAGCAGCGCTCCGGGACAGGGCTACGAGCAGTACTTC. Its protein is CASSAPGQGYEQYF. Together with reference TRBV5-1 and TRBJ2-7, the CDR3 gives the full variable domain: KAGVTQTPRYLIKTRGQQVTLSCSPISGHRSVSWYQQTPGQGLQFLFEYFSETQRNKGNFPGRFSGRQFSNSRSEMNVSTLELGDSALYLCASSAPGQGYEQYFGPGTRLTVT.

The V call is TRBV28, the J call TRBJ2-7; D tentatively fits TRBD1 or TRBD2 (5 bases each). The length of the CDR3 is 12 residues. Trimming took off 6 bases at V and 6 bases at J, with 12 bases between the two ends. Germline V gene lookup returns CDR1 MDHEN and CDR2 SYDVKM. CDR3 in DNA: TGTGCCAGCAGGGTATCAGGGACCGAGCAGTACTTC. Translating gives CASRVSGTEQYF.

This rearrangement joins TRBV28 to TRBJ1-1; 8 bases line up with TRBD1. The V gene end was trimmed by 6 bases and the J gene end by 1 base; junction bases not matched to a gene: 7. The V gene's germline CDR1 is MDHEN and CDR2 SYDVKM. The CDR3 loop spans 15 amino acids. CDR3 protein: CASSSQQGGNTEAFF. DNA of the CDR3: TGTGCCAGCAGCTCTCAACAGGGGGGGAACACTGAAGCTTTCTTT.

Of note for this clone: It differs at one base from a far larger clone, so likely a read error. J is TRBJ1-5 and V is TRBV30; D unresolved. The CDR3 extends over 14 amino acids. From germline, CDR1 is GTSNPN and CDR2 SVGIG (reference sequence). CDR3 DNA sequence: TGTGCCTGGAGTGTTCTGGCAAGCAATCGGCCCCAGCATTTT. Protein sequence: CAWSVLASNRPQHF.

V is TRBV9 and J is TRBJ2-5, with D possibly called TRBD1 or TRBD2 (5 bases each). Germline values: CDR1 SGDLS, CDR2 YYNGEE. The CDR3 is 15 amino acids. The germline V and J ends were trimmed by 0 bases and 1 base, with 10 bases remaining between them. The CDR3 nucleotides are TGTGCCAGCAGCGTAGTCCCTGGGACCCAAGAGACCCAGTACTTC. Residues: CASSVVPGTQETQYF.

The sample holds one count of this clone. This sequence joins TRBV15 and TRBJ1-1; a possible D gene is TRBD1 (5 bases). Germline CDR1 reads LNHNV; CDR2 reads YYDKDF (reference sequence). The germline V and J ends were trimmed by 3 bases and 4 bases, with 15 bases remaining between them. The CDR3 is 15 amino acids. CDR3: CATSSGLYRGTEAFF. Written as DNA, the CDR3 is TGTGCCACCAGCAGTGGACTTTATAGGGGCACTGAAGCTTTCTTT. The full variable domain, rest sourced from reference TRBV15 and TRBJ1-1, is DAMVIQNPRYQVTQFGKPVTLSCSQTLNHNVMYWYQQKSSQAPKLLFHYYDKDFNNEADTPDNFQSRRPNTSFCFLDIRSPGLGDTAMYLCATSSGLYRGTEAFFGQGTRLTVV.

At least ten counts were recorded for this clone. Other DNA sequences from this sample encode an identical CDR3 as well. The chain uses TRBV2 and TRBJ2-3; D not certain. The CDR3 runs to 14 residues. V lost 6 bases, J lost 2 bases, and 12 bases lay in between. Germline V lookup: CDR1 SNHLY, CDR2 FYNNEI. The CDR3 DNA sequence: TGTGCCAGCAGATCGGCCTTTTCCACAGATACGCAGTATTTT. Residues: CASRSAFSTDTQYF.

The chain links TRBV5-1 to TRBJ2-3; 7 bases agree with TRBD1. CDR1 and CDR2 (germline): SGHRS, YFSETQ. This CDR3 contains 16 residues. J was trimmed by 5 bases and V by 4 bases; bases with no gene match: 13. The CDR3 DNA reads as TGCGCCAGCAGCCCACAGGGGATGTTGTATGGAGATACGCAGTATTTT. Its protein is CASSPQGMLYGDTQYF.

This chain links TRBV29-1 with TRBJ1-5, with TRBD1 as a possible D gene (6 bases). The V end lost 7 bases, the J end lost 0 bases, and 10 bases lay between the germline ends. The germline CDR1 and CDR2 sequences are SQVTM and ANQGSEA. This CDR3 comprises 13 residues. CDR3 DNA sequence: TGCAGCGCGGGGGGCAATAGCAATCAGCCCCAGCATTTT. Translation gives CSAGGNSNQPQHF.

This clone was picked up one time. The CDR3 DNA is TGCGCCAGCAGCCAGAATGGACAGTCCTACGAGCAGTACTTC. Its translation is CASSQNGQSYEQYF. The rearrangement uses TRBV5-1 and TRBJ2-7; tentatively, D is TRBD1 (6 bases). V lost 4 bases and J 1 base, leaving 12 bases between the germline ends. The CDR3 is 14 residues long. Germline V gene lookup returns CDR1 SGHRS and CDR2 YFSETQ.

The rearrangement links TRBV11-3 to TRBJ2-1, with TRBD2 matching over 10 bases. This CDR3 spans 16 amino acids. Germline CDR1 reads SGHNT; CDR2 reads YENEEA. J lost 3 bases, V lost 2 bases, and 4 bases had no gene match. CDR3: CASSLPGLARYNEQFF. CDR3 sequence (DNA): TGTGCCAGCAGCTTACCGGGACTAGCGCGCTACAATGAGCAGTTCTTC.

The rearrangement joins TRBV7-9 to TRBJ2-5; D perhaps matches TRBD2 (5 bases). Germline lookup yields CDR1 SEHNR and CDR2 FQNEAQ (reference sequence). V was shortened by 4 bases and J by 5 bases, with 17 bases between the two germline ends. The CDR3 runs 15 residues. CDR3 region: CASSSDPGVGETQYF. The CDR3 nucleotides read TGTGCCAGCAGCTCCGATCCCGGGGTCGGTGAGACCCAGTACTTC.

This clone was observed once. This chain joins TRBV18 and TRBJ2-5, with D perhaps TRBD2 (5 bases). Germline V gene lookup returns CDR1 KGHSH and CDR2 LQKENI. Trimming cost V 3 bases and J 3 bases, with 8 bases left between them. The CDR3 sequence is 13 residues long. The CDR3 here is CASSPQREETQYF. The CDR3, as DNA: TGTGCCAGCTCACCGCAGAGGGAAGAGACCCAGTACTTC.

The chain has TRBV10-3 and TRBJ2-7, with 8 bases matching TRBD1. The CDR3 consists of 13 residues. Germline V gene lookup returns CDR1 ENHRY and CDR2 SYGVKD. Losses at the gene ends were 6 bases for V and 3 bases for J; bases not matched to a gene: 4. CDR3 sequence (DNA): TGTGCCATCAGGGACAGGGAGGACTACGAGCAGTACTTC. Translated: CAIRDREDYEQYF.

This rearrangement joins TRBV6-1 to TRBJ1-1; 8 bases are shared with TRBD1. V trimming: 5 bases; J trimming: 4 bases; junction bases outside the gene matches: 9. The V gene's germline CDR1 is MNHNS and CDR2 SASEGT. The CDR3 sequence is 15 residues long. The CDR3, as DNA: TGTGCCAGCAGTCCCGGACAGGGCTTGGCCACTGAAGCTTTCTTT. The encoded protein is CASSPGQGLATEAFF.

The chain carries TRBV2 and TRBJ1-2; TRBD1 matches 8 bases. J was trimmed by 8 bases and V by 5 bases; bases with no gene match: 10. Looked up from germline, CDR1 is SNHLY and CDR2 is FYNNEI. The CDR3 contains 14 residues. CDR3 in DNA: TGTGCCAGCAGTCGTACTCAGGGGGCACAGGGCTACACCTTC. Its protein is CASSRTQGAQGYTF.

The chain couples TRBV5-1 to TRBJ2-7; TRBD1 agrees at 8 bases. Trimming cost V 3 bases and J 5 bases; bases outside gene matches: 7. The germline CDR1 and CDR2 sequences are SGHRS and YFSETQ. The length of the CDR3 is 14 residues. The CDR3 loop is CASSSRTGPNEQYF. The CDR3 nucleotides read TGCGCCAGCAGCTCTCGGACAGGGCCAAACGAGCAGTACTTC.

V gene TRBV6-1 combines with J gene TRBJ2-3; D may be TRBD1 or TRBD2 (5 bases each). The V gene's germline CDR1 is MNHNS and CDR2 SASEGT. V lost 2 bases, J lost 3 bases, and 12 bases lay in between. The CDR3 covers 15 residues. The CDR3 loop is CASSERQGGTDTQYF. The CDR3 DNA reads TGTGCCAGCAGTGAAAGGCAGGGCGGGACAGATACGCAGTATTTT.

The chain employs TRBV30 and TRBJ1-1; perhaps TRBD1 as D (5 bases). Germline lookup yields CDR1 GTSNPN and CDR2 SVGIG (reference sequence). The CDR3 spans 16 residues. Trimming cost V 5 bases and J 4 bases, with 23 bases left between them. The chain's CDR3 is CAWGGGKVSGGTEAFF. CDR3 DNA: TGTGCCTGGGGGGGAGGGAAAGTCTCGGGAGGCACTGAAGCTTTCTTT.

This chain links TRBV27 with TRBJ2-7, with 8 bases fitting TRBD2. CDR1 and CDR2 (germline): MNHEY, SMNVEV (reference sequence). The CDR3 loop spans 14 amino acids. Losses at the gene ends were 2 bases for V and 3 bases for J; bases not matched to a gene: 3. CDR3 in DNA: TGTGCCAGCAGTTTAAACCGGGAGGGCTACGAGCAGTACTTC. This codes for CASSLNREGYEQYF.

The chain couples TRBV10-3 to TRBJ1-5; 8 nucleotides agree with TRBD1. Germline assignment: CDR1 ENHRY and CDR2 SYGVKD. The CDR3 extends over 14 amino acids. Germline trimming cut 6 bases from V and 2 bases from J; bases unmatched to any gene: 3. The CDR3 loop is CAIRETGGNQPQHF. CDR3 in DNA: TGTGCCATCAGAGAGACAGGGGGCAATCAGCCCCAGCATTTT.

The chain links TRBV6-1 to TRBJ2-3; tentative D call: TRBD2 (6 bases). With 3 bases removed from V and 4 bases from J, the gap between germline ends came to 17 bases. Germline CDR1 is MNHNS and CDR2 is SASEGT. The CDR3 is 16 residues long. The CDR3 sequence is CASSELSGEGADTQYF. CDR3 bases: TGTGCCAGCAGTGAGTTGTCGGGAGAAGGAGCAGATACGCAGTATTTT.